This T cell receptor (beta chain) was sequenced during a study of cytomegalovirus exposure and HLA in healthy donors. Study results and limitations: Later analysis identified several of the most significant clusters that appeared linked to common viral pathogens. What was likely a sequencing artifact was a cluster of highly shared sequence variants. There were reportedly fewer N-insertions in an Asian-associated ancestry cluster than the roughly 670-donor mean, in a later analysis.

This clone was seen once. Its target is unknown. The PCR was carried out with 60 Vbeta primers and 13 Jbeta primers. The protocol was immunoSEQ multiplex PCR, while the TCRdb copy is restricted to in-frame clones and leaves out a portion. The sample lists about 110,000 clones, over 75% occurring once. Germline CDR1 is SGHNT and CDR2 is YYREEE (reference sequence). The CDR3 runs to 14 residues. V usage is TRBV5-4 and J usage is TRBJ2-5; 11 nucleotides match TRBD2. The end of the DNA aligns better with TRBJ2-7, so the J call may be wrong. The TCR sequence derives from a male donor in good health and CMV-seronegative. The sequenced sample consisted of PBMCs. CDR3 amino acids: CASSLGLADPEQYF. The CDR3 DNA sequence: TGTGCCAGCAGCCTGGGACTAGCGGACCCCGAGCAGTACTTC.